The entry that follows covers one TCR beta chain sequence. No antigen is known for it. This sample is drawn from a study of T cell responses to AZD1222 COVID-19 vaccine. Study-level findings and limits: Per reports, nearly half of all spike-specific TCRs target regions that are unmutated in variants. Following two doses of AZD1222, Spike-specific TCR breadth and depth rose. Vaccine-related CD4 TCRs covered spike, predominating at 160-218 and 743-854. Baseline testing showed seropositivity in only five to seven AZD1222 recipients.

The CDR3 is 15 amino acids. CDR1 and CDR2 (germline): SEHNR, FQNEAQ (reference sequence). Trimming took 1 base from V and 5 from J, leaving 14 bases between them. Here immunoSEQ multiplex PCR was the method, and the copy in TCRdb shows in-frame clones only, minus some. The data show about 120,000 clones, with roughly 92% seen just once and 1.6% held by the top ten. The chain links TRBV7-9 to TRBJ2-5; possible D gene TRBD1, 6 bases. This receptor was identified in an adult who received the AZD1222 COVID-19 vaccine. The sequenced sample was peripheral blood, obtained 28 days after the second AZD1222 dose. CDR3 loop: CASSLDGRGRETQYF. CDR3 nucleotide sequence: TGTGCCAGCAGCTTAGATGGCAGGGGCAGGGAGACCCAGTACTTC.